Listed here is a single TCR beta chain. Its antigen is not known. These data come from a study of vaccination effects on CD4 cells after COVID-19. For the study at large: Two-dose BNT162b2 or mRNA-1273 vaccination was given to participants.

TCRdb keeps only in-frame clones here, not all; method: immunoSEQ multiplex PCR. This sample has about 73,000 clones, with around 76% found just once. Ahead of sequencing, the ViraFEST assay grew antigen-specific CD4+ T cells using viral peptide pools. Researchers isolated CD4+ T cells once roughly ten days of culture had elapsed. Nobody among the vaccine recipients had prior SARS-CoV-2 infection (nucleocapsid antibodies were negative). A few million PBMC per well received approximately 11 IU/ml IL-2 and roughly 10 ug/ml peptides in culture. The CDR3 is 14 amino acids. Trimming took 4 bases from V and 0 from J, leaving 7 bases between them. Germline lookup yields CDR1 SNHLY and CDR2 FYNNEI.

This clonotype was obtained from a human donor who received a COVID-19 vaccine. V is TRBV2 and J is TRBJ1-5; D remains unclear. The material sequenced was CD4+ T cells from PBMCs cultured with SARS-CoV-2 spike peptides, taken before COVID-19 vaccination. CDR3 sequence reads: CASSVKLSNQPQHF. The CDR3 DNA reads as TGTGCCAGCAGTGTGAAACTTAGCAATCAGCCCCAGCATTTT.